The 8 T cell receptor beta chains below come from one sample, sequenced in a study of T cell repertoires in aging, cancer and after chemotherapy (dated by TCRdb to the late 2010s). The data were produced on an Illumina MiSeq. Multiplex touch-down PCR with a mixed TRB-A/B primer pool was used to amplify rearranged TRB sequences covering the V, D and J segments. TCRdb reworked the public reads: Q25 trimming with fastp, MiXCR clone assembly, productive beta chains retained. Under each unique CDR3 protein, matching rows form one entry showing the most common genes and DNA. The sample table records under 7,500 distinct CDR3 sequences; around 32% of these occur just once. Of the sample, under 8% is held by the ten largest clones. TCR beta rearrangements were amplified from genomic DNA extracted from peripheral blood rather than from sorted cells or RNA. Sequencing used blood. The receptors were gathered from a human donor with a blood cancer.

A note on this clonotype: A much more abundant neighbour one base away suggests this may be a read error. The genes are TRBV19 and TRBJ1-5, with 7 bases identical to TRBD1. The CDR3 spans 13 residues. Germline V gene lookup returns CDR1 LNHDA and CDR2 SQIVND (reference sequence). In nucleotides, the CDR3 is TGTTCCAGTAGTTTACAGGGGTTTCAGCCCCAGCATTTT. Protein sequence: CSSSLQGFQPQHF.

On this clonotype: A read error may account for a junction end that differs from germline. CDR3 sequence reads: CASSPTGFFRNTIYF. The CDR3 DNA follows: TGTGCTAGCAGTCCGACAGGGTTTTTTAGAAACACCATATATTTT. The chain carries TRBV12-3 or TRBV12-4 and TRBJ1-3; 7 nucleotides align to TRBD1. The CDR3 length is 15 residues.

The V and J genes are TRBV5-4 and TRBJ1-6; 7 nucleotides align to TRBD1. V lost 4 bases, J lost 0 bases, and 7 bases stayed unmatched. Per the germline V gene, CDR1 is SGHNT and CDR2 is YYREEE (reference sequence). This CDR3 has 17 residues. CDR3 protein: CASSRGTASSYNSPLHF. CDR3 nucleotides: TGTGCCAGCAGCCGCGGGACAGCCAGCTCCTATAATTCACCCCTCCACTTT.

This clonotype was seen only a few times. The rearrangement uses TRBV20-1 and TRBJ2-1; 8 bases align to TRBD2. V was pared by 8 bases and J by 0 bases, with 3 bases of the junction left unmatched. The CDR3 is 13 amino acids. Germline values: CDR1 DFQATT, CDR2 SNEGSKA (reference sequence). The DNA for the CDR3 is TGCAGTACCGGGACTAGCTCCTACAATGAGCAGTTCTTC. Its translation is CSTGTSSYNEQFF.

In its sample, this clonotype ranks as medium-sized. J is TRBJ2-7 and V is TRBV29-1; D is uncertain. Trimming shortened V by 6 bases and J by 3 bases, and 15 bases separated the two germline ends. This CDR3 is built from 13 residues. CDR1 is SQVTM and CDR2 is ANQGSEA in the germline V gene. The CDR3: CSVLSGTIYEQYF. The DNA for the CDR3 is TGCAGCGTGCTATCTGGCACTATCTACGAGCAGTACTTC.

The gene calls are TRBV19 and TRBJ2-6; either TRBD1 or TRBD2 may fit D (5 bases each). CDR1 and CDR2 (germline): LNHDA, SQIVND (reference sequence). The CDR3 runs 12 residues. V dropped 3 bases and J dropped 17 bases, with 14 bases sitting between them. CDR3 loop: CASSMPGPGLTF. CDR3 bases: TGTGCCAGTAGTATGCCGGGACCGGGGTTGACTTTC.

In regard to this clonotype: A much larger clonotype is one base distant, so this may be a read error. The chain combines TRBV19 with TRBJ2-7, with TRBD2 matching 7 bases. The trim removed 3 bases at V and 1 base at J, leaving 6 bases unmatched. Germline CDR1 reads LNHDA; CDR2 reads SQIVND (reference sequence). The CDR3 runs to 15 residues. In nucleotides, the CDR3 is TGTGCCAGTAGTATCGGGACTAACGGGTCCTACGAGCAGTACTTC. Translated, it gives CASSIGTNGSYEQYF.

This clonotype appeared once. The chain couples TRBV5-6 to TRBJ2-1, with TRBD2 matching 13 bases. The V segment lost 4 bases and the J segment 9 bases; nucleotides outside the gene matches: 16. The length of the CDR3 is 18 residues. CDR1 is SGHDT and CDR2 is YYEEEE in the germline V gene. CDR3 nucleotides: TGTGCCAGCAGCAAAGAGACCCTACTAGCGGGAGGGCCGGGTGAGCAGTTCTTC. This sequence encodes CASSKETLLAGGPGEQFF.